This entry lists 21 T cell receptor beta chains sequenced from one sample in a study of shared T cell receptors in the human thymus. TCRdb's copy holds only in-frame clones and misses some; the assay was immunoSEQ multiplex PCR. This sample carries over 650,000 clones, approximately 89% of them seen once, and the ten largest clones take under 0.01%. These data are also associated with another study on human thymus T cells.

Sequencing input: thymocytes. The source is a boy under three years old with a congenital heart defect.

The chain links TRBV9 to TRBJ2-1, with 10 bases matching TRBD1. Trimming took 3 bases from V and 9 from J; bases not matched to a gene: 3. The CDR3 runs 13 residues. Germline CDR1 is SGDLS and CDR2 is YYNGEE. CDR3 region: CASSARDRGEQFF. CDR3 DNA sequence: TGTGCCAGCAGCGCCCGGGACAGGGGTGAGCAGTTCTTC.

The chain links TRBV6-5 to TRBJ2-7; D is possibly TRBD2 (6 bases). Trimming removed 6 bases from V and 3 bases from J, with 15 bases in between. CDR3 size: 14 residues. The germline gives CDR1 MNHEY, CDR2 SVGAGI. The CDR3 here is CASSALGGDYEQYF. CDR3 coding DNA: TGTGCCAGCAGCGCTTTGGGGGGTGACTACGAGCAGTACTTC.

The chain has TRBV30 and TRBJ1-2; 9 nucleotides align to TRBD1. CDR3 size: 15 residues. Trimming took 1 base from V and 7 from J; bases not matched to a gene: 10. Germline assignment: CDR1 GTSNPN and CDR2 SVGIG (reference sequence). CDR3 bases: TGTGCCTGGAGTGACCACAGGGGGCCGACTTCTGGCTACACCTTC. Its protein is CAWSDHRGPTSGYTF.

This clone has a handful of counts. CDR3 DNA sequence: TGTGCCAGCAGCGTTACAACCCCCCTACTCGCGGGCTCCTACAATGAGCAGTTCTTC. Protein sequence: CASSVTTPLLAGSYNEQFF. The J gene is TRBJ2-1, the V gene TRBV9, with D maybe TRBD2 (5 bases). Trimming took off 2 bases at V and 0 bases at J, with 21 bases between the two ends. CDR1 and CDR2 (germline): SGDLS, YYNGEE. The CDR3 runs to 19 residues.

The genes are TRBV6-5 and TRBJ2-1, with D perhaps matching TRBD2 (6 bases). The CDR3 consists of 16 residues. Per germline, CDR1 MNHEY and CDR2 SVGAGI. The germline V and J ends were trimmed by 1 base and 5 bases, with 15 bases remaining between them. This CDR3 is CASSYLSRERDNEQFF. CDR3 nucleotides: TGTGCCAGCAGTTACTTGAGTCGGGAGCGGGACAATGAGCAGTTCTTC.

The V gene is TRBV6-5, the J gene TRBJ2-3; D gene ambiguous. CDR1 MNHEY and CDR2 SVGAGI come from the germline V gene. This CDR3 contains 16 residues. V was clipped by 2 bases and J by 0 bases, with 12 bases between them. CDR3 coding DNA: TGTGCCAGCAGTTACGAATCGACATCTAGCACAGATACGCAGTATTTT. Protein product: CASSYESTSSTDTQYF.

V gene TRBV29-1 combines with J gene TRBJ2-1, with TRBD2 matching over 10 bases. Unmatched junction bases numbered 13, after V lost 3 bases and J lost 8 bases. CDR3 length: 16 amino acids. The germline V gene has CDR1 SQVTM and CDR2 ANQGSEA. The CDR3 here is CSVERLAGDNWDEQFF. CDR3 sequence (DNA): TGCAGCGTTGAGAGGCTAGCGGGAGATAATTGGGATGAGCAGTTCTTC.

V is TRBV5-1 and J is TRBJ2-7, with 7 bases identical to TRBD1. CDR3 length equals 20 residues. Germline trimming cut 0 bases from V and 10 bases from J; bases unmatched to any gene: 28. Germline values: CDR1 SGHRS, CDR2 YFSETQ. The CDR3 DNA reads as TGCGCCAGCAGCTTGGGAGGGGTCGGACAGGAGGACAGCGGATACACTTCTCAGTACTTC. Amino acids: CASSLGGVGQEDSGYTSQYF.

The chain employs TRBV5-5 and TRBJ1-4; a weak D match, TRBD1 (6 bases). The germline V and J ends were trimmed by 1 base and 6 bases, with 10 bases remaining between them. This CDR3 comprises 14 residues. Per the germline V gene, CDR1 is SGHKS and CDR2 is YYEKEE (reference sequence). The CDR3 sequence is CASSLNRADEKLFF. CDR3 nucleotide sequence: TGTGCCAGCAGCTTGAACAGGGCGGATGAAAAACTGTTTTTT.

This rearrangement joins TRBV21-1 to TRBJ1-5. TRBV21-1 is annotated as a pseudogene. CDR3 size: 14 residues. CDR3 sequence (DNA): TGTGCCAGCCTTGATCGGGGGGGGAATCAGCCCCAGCATTTT. It yields the protein CASLDRGGNQPQHF.

V gene TRBV7-9 combines with J gene TRBJ2-5, with 10 bases lining up with TRBD2. CDR1 and CDR2 from the germline V gene are SEHNR and FQNEAQ (reference sequence). Losses at the gene ends were 5 bases for V and 3 bases for J; bases not matched to a gene: 6. CDR3 length: 15 residues. CDR3 amino acids: CASSRGTSVKETQYF. The CDR3 DNA is TGTGCCAGCAGCCGGGGGACTAGCGTCAAAGAGACCCAGTACTTC.

The chain carries TRBV28 and TRBJ2-7; 10 positions agree with TRBD2. V was clipped by 6 bases and J by 2 bases; unmatched bases: 7. This CDR3 region has 15 residues. Germline CDR1 reads MDHEN; CDR2 reads SYDVKM. CDR3 in amino acids: CASSLPTSGAYEQYF. In DNA form, the CDR3 reads TGTGCCAGCAGCCTCCCCACTAGCGGGGCCTACGAGCAGTACTTC.

The chain recombines TRBV4-2 with TRBJ1-5; D is unclear. V lost 0 bases and J lost 0, with 12 bases in between. Germline V lookup: CDR1 LGHNA, CDR2 YNFKEQ. This CDR3 is built from 17 residues. Here the CDR3 reads CASSQDSYRRSNQPQHF. CDR3 in DNA: TGTGCCAGCAGCCAAGATTCCTACAGACGTAGCAATCAGCCCCAGCATTTT.

The rearrangement links TRBV18 to TRBJ1-5; 9 bases agree with TRBD1. The CDR3 contains 16 residues. Unmatched junction bases numbered 6, after V lost 3 bases and J lost 3 bases. Germline CDR1 KGHSH, CDR2 LQKENI. The CDR3 DNA follows: TGTGCCAGCTCACCCCAGGACAGGGGCTCCAATCAGCCCCAGCATTTT. It translates to CASSPQDRGSNQPQHF. Complete variable domain (other parts from reference TRBV18 and TRBJ1-5): NAGVMQNPRHLVRRRGQEARLRCSPMKGHSHVYWYRQLPEEGLKFMVYLQKENIIDESGMPKERFSAEFPKEGPSILRIQQVVRGDSAAYFCASSPQDRGSNQPQHFGDGTRLSIL.

This chain uses TRBV13 with TRBJ2-5; D might be TRBD1 (6 bases). Germline V gene sequence: CDR1 PRHDT, CDR2 FYEKMQ (reference sequence). The CDR3 runs to 15 residues. The germline V and J ends were trimmed by 5 bases and 5 bases, with 18 bases remaining between them. The CDR3 spells CASSPTQGPRETQYF. The DNA for the CDR3 is TGTGCCAGCAGCCCCACACAGGGCCCCCGGGAGACCCAGTACTTC.

This chain uses TRBV5-8 with TRBJ2-7; D is unresolved. Germline V gene sequence: CDR1 SGHTS, CDR2 YDEGEE. The CDR3 sequence is 9 residues long. Trimming cost V 6 bases and J 4 bases, with 2 bases left between them. In DNA, the CDR3 is TGTGCCAGCACTTACGAGCAGTACTTC. Encoded protein: CASTYEQYF.

J is TRBJ2-7 and V is TRBV28, with D hard to call. The CDR3 length is 16 residues. Trimming stripped 1 base from V and 5 bases from J, with 18 bases between. Germline V lookup: CDR1 MDHEN, CDR2 SYDVKM. In nucleotides, the CDR3 is TGTGCCAGCAGTTTATTTTTGAGTTCGGGTTCACACGAGCAGTACTTC. It specifies CASSLFLSSGSHEQYF. Drawing the rest from reference TRBV28 and TRBJ2-7, the complete variable domain is DVKVTQSSRYLVKRTGEKVFLECVQDMDHENMFWYRQDPGLGLRLIYFSYDVKMKEKGDIPEGYSVSREKKERFSLILESASTNQTSMYLCASSLFLSSGSHEQYFGPGTRLTVT.

V is TRBV9 and J is TRBJ1-1; TRBD1 matches 9 bases. Trimming cost V 5 bases and J 2 bases; bases outside gene matches: 4. The germline V gene encodes CDR1 SGDLS and CDR2 YYNGEE. The CDR3 runs to 14 residues. CDR3 residues: CASSSTGGNTEAFF. The DNA of the CDR3 is TGTGCCAGCAGTTCCACAGGGGGCAACACTGAAGCTTTCTTT.

The chain links TRBV4-3 to TRBJ2-4, with 8 bases matching TRBD1. CDR1 is LGHNA and CDR2 is YSLEER in the germline V gene. V was pared by 0 bases and J by 7 bases, with 8 bases of the junction left unmatched. CDR3 length: 16 amino acids. CDR3 loop: CASSQDAGQGRNIQYF. In nucleotides, the CDR3 is TGCGCCAGCAGCCAAGATGCCGGACAGGGCAGGAACATTCAGTACTTC.

The V call is TRBV4-2, the J call TRBJ2-3; maybe TRBD2 (6 bases). Germline V gives CDR1 LGHNA, CDR2 YNFKEQ. Deletions cut 1 base from V and 7 bases from J, with 21 bases between. This CDR3 comprises 17 residues. The CDR3 reads CASSQVRGTPRRYTQYF. The CDR3 DNA sequence: TGTGCCAGCAGCCAAGTACGGGGGACCCCACGGCGATATACGCAGTATTTT.

J is TRBJ2-7 and V is TRBV10-3; the match to TRBD2 covers 12 bases. Germline V gene data show CDR1 as ENHRY and CDR2 as SYGVKD. The junction had 4 bases not matched to a gene; V was cut back by 5 bases and J by 2 bases. The CDR3 runs 15 residues. The CDR3 loop reads CAISKLAGGPYEQYF. The CDR3 coding sequence is TGTGCCATCAGTAAACTAGCGGGAGGACCCTACGAGCAGTACTTC.